Presented here are 27 T cell receptor beta chains from one specimen sequenced in a study of post-analysis software for immune sequencing data. Unique molecular identifiers were built into the TCR beta cDNA libraries. MiXCR, run by TCRdb on the PCR reads, gives a single entry per CDR3 protein. This sample has 150,000 to 200,000 distinct CDR3 sequences, with under 40% found just once. The input for sequencing was blood, taken after autologous hematopoietic stem cell transplantation. The receptors derive from a girl aged 10 to 17 with multiple sclerosis.

This clonotype was seen more than once but under ten times. The rearrangement joins TRBV4-3 to TRBJ2-1, with no clear D. Per germline, CDR1 LGHNA and CDR2 YSLEER. This CDR3 is built from 16 residues. Trimming shortened V by 0 bases and J by 4 bases, and 13 bases separated the two germline ends. The CDR3 loop is CASSQDWLLPYNEQFF. The DNA for the CDR3 is TGCGCCAGCAGCCAAGATTGGCTTTTGCCGTACAATGAGCAGTTCTTC.

This CDR3 reads CSAEGEGNQPQHF. The CDR3 region has the DNA TGCAGTGCCGAGGGTGAGGGGAATCAGCCCCAGCATTTT. V and J are TRBV20-1 and TRBJ1-5; possible D gene TRBD1, 5 bases. Looked up from germline, CDR1 is DFQATT and CDR2 is SNEGSKA (reference sequence). V lost 6 bases to trimming and J lost 4 bases, with 13 bases between them. This CDR3 has 13 residues.

This clonotype appeared a few times. The chain links TRBV3-1 to TRBJ1-2, with 7 bases lining up with TRBD1. The CDR3 is 15 residues long. Unmatched junction bases numbered 10, after V lost 5 bases and J lost 4 bases. CDR1 is LGHDT and CDR2 is YNNKEL in the germline V gene (reference sequence). The CDR3 reads CASSYGDSRGYGYTF. The CDR3 DNA sequence: TGTGCCAGCAGCTACGGGGACAGCCGGGGCTATGGCTACACCTTC.

V gene TRBV12-3 or TRBV12-4 combines with J gene TRBJ2-3, with unresolved D. The CDR3 contains 15 residues. Trimming cost V 1 base and J 11 bases, with 19 bases left between them. The CDR3 sequence is CASSLGSHSTDVQYF. For the CDR3, the DNA is TGTGCCAGCAGTTTAGGCAGTCATAGCACAGATGTGCAGTATTTT.

J is TRBJ1-1 and V is TRBV12-3 or TRBV12-4, with D uncertain. The CDR3 runs 16 residues. V lost 3 bases to trimming and J lost 1 base, with 15 bases between them. CDR3 nucleotides: TGTGCCAGCAGTTTGGGCAGGCAGATACAGAACACTGAAGCTTTCTTT. This codes for CASSLGRQIQNTEAFF.

CDR3 loop: CASGSGTSSNEQFF. The CDR3 DNA reads as TGTGCCAGCGGCAGCGGGACTAGTTCCAATGAGCAGTTCTTC. The rearrangement joins TRBV27 to TRBJ2-1, with 8 bases aligning to TRBD2. The CDR3 totals 14 residues. Trimming removed 8 bases from V and 6 bases from J; junction bases left unmatched: 9. Germline CDR1 is MNHEY and CDR2 is SMNVEV (reference sequence).

The V gene is TRBV3-1, the J gene TRBJ2-1; TRBD2 might be the D (5 bases). This CDR3 has 13 residues. The germline V gene has CDR1 LGHDT and CDR2 YNNKEL (reference sequence). V was trimmed by 1 base and J by 9 bases, leaving 10 bases between them. The CDR3 DNA follows: TGTGCCAGCAGCCAAGTCCGGGGTACTGAGCAGTTCTTC. It is translated as CASSQVRGTEQFF.

Many counts were recorded for this clonotype. V usage is TRBV7-9 and J usage is TRBJ1-1; D may be TRBD1 (6 bases). The CDR3 consists of 13 residues. Germline CDR1 is SEHNR and CDR2 is FQNEAQ (reference sequence). The V end lost 8 bases, the J end lost 2 bases, and 12 bases lay between the germline ends. The CDR3 is CASGPGHNTEAFF. CDR3 nucleotide sequence: TGTGCCAGCGGGCCGGGACATAACACTGAAGCTTTCTTT. Drawing the rest from reference TRBV7-9 and TRBJ1-1, the complete variable domain is DTGVSQNPRHKITKRGQNVTFRCDPISEHNRLYWYRQTLGQGPEFLTYFQNEAQLEKSRLLSDRFSAERPKGSFSTLEIQRTEQGDSAMYLCASGPGHNTEAFFGQGTRLTVV.

Of note for this clonotype: Germline and junction disagree at one end, which may indicate a read error. The chain is built from TRBV7-9 and TRBJ2-3; the match to TRBD2 covers 10 bases. The length of the CDR3 is 15 residues. Germline V gene lookup returns CDR1 SEHNR and CDR2 FQNEAQ (reference sequence). CDR3 sequence: CDSSPLAGVTDTQYF. The DNA of the CDR3 is TGTGACAGCAGCCCCCTAGCGGGAGTCACCGATACGCAGTATTTT.

This clonotype appeared a few times. V is TRBV3-1 and J is TRBJ2-3; 11 bases are shared with TRBD2. The junction had 9 bases not matched to a gene; V was cut back by 1 base and J by 6 bases. Germline lookup yields CDR1 LGHDT and CDR2 YNNKEL (reference sequence). The CDR3 is 17 amino acids. As DNA, the CDR3 is TGTGCCAGCAGCCAAGGTATCACTAGCGGGAGTGGGGATACGCAGTATTTT. This codes for CASSQGITSGSGDTQYF.

As to this clonotype: A single base separates this from a much larger clone, so it may be a read error. The CDR3 here is CSAWDRGRGSDTQYF. CDR3 coding DNA: TGCAGCGCCTGGGACAGGGGGCGCGGATCAGATACGCAGTATTTT. The V call is TRBV29-1, the J call TRBJ2-3; TRBD1 aligns across 12 bases. V was clipped by 7 bases and J by 4 bases; unmatched bases: 9. In germline, CDR1 is SQVTM, CDR2 ANQGSEA. The CDR3 sequence is 15 residues long.

This clonotype was picked up a small number of times. The V call is TRBV6-1, the J call TRBJ2-7; D not resolved. This CDR3 contains 16 residues. The ends were cut back, 0 bases at V and 0 bases at J, with 12 bases in the middle. Per germline, CDR1 MNHNS and CDR2 SASEGT. The chain's CDR3 is CASSEAGSQSSYEQYF. In DNA form, the CDR3 reads TGTGCCAGCAGTGAAGCGGGTAGCCAGAGCTCCTACGAGCAGTACTTC.

This clonotype was detected ten times or more. The genes are TRBV12-3 or TRBV12-4 and TRBJ2-4; possibly TRBD2 for D (6 bases). CDR3 size: 16 residues. Deletions cut 5 bases from V and 0 bases from J, with 14 bases between. CDR3 loop: CASSPKSGLAKNIQYF. The CDR3 bases are TGTGCCAGCAGTCCCAAAAGCGGGCTAGCCAAAAACATTCAGTACTTC.

J is TRBJ2-5 and V is TRBV7-9; either TRBD1 or TRBD2 may supply D (5 bases each). The J call may be mistaken, given a closer DNA end match to TRBJ2-7. CDR1 and CDR2 from the germline V gene are SEHNR and FQNEAQ (reference sequence). The length of the CDR3 is 18 residues. CDR3 amino acids: CASSPAAPRGSLVYEQYF. Written as DNA, the CDR3 is TGTGCCAGCAGCCCCGCAGCCCCCCGGGGCAGTTTAGTGTACGAGCAGTACTTC.

This clonotype has only a few counts. The rearrangement joins TRBV14 to TRBJ2-1; D could derive from TRBD1 or TRBD2 (5 bases each). The germline V gene has CDR1 SGHDN and CDR2 FVKESK. With 1 base removed from V and 4 bases from J, the gap between germline ends came to 26 bases. This CDR3 comprises 20 residues. The DNA of the CDR3 is TGTGCCAGCAGCCAAGTGAGGGGTTCAGTATTGAGACCATTATACAATGAGCAGTTCTTC. This codes for CASSQVRGSVLRPLYNEQFF.

V is TRBV3-1 and J is TRBJ2-5; D is perhaps TRBD1 (5 bases). CDR1 LGHDT and CDR2 YNNKEL come from the germline V gene (reference sequence). This CDR3 spans 16 amino acids. Trimming pared 1 base from V and 2 bases from J, leaving 14 bases between. CDR3 protein: CASSQGWSTAQETQYF. Here the CDR3 DNA reads TGTGCCAGCAGCCAAGGGTGGTCGACAGCGCAAGAGACCCAGTACTTC.

V and J are TRBV7-2 and TRBJ2-2; perhaps D is TRBD1 or TRBD2 (6 bases each). This CDR3 comprises 16 residues. Germline CDR1 and CDR2: SGHTA and FQGNSA. V dropped 0 bases and J dropped 10 bases, with 18 bases sitting between them. The CDR3 sequence: CASSLAGLRGAPELFF. The CDR3, as DNA: TGTGCCAGCAGCTTAGCGGGACTTAGGGGGGCCCCGGAGCTGTTTTTT. Complete variable domain (other parts from reference TRBV7-2 and TRBJ2-2): GAGVSQSPSNKVTEKGKDVELRCDPISGHTALYWYRQSLGQGLEFLIYFQGNSAPDKSGLPSDRFSAERTGGSVSTLTIQRTQQEDSAVYLCASSLAGLRGAPELFFGEGSRLTVL.

This chain links TRBV9 with TRBJ2-5; a weak D match, TRBD2 (5 bases). Germline CDR1 SGDLS, CDR2 YYNGEE. CDR3 length: 13 amino acids. V was cut by 4 bases and J by 11 bases, with 18 bases left in between. The DNA for the CDR3 is TGTGCCAGCAGCTCAGAGGACTGGAGTGAGCAGTACTTC. It yields the protein CASSSEDWSEQYF.

The genes are TRBV12-3 or TRBV12-4 and TRBJ2-7, with D unclear. The CDR3 totals 15 residues. The V end lost 4 bases, the J end lost 3 bases, and 16 bases lay between the germline ends. CDR3 residues: CASSSTRRAGYEQYF. The CDR3 nucleotides read TGTGCCAGCAGTTCGACGCGGAGAGCCGGCTACGAGCAGTACTTC.

This clonotype was seen more than once but under ten times. The chain employs TRBV29-1 and TRBJ2-1; D call uncertain. Germline loops: CDR1 SQVTM, CDR2 ANQGSEA. The CDR3 runs to 13 residues. V lost 8 bases and J 0 bases, leaving 11 bases between the germline ends. The CDR3 loop is CSSEVSSYNEQFF. In DNA form, the CDR3 reads TGCAGCTCTGAGGTGAGCTCCTACAATGAGCAGTTCTTC.

The chain joins TRBV7-3 to TRBJ2-5; no clear D. V lost 1 base to trimming and J lost 5 bases, with 11 bases between them. CDR3 size: 14 residues. Germline CDR1 SGHTA, CDR2 FQGTGA. The CDR3 sequence is CASSLSGGVETQYF. CDR3 nucleotides: TGTGCCAGCAGCTTAAGTGGTGGGGTTGAGACCCAGTACTTC.

The chain couples TRBV20-1 to TRBJ2-1; weak D call: TRBD2 (5 bases). V was trimmed by 3 bases and J by 8 bases, leaving 14 bases between them. Germline V gene data show CDR1 as DFQATT and CDR2 as SNEGSKA (reference sequence). The CDR3 is 13 residues long. In DNA, the CDR3 is TGCAGTGCTAGGAAATCGGGAAGGCATGAGCAGTTCTTC. Its protein is CSARKSGRHEQFF.

This clonotype was counted ten times or more. The chain joins TRBV28 to TRBJ2-3; either TRBD1 or TRBD2 may supply D (6 bases each). Trimming stripped 7 bases from V and 5 bases from J, with 19 bases between. This CDR3 comprises 15 residues. Germline lookup yields CDR1 MDHEN and CDR2 SYDVKM. The CDR3 bases are TGTGCCAGCAACCAACCCTTTGGGGGGCGAGATACGCAGTATTTT. This codes for CASNQPFGGRDTQYF.

In its sample, this clonotype was seen a few times. The chain employs TRBV9 and TRBJ2-4; D is possibly TRBD2 (6 bases). Near its end, the DNA agrees better with TRBJ2-5, so the J call may be wrong. Germline V lookup: CDR1 SGDLS, CDR2 YYNGEE. The CDR3 spans 15 residues. CDR3 amino acids: CASSLSSGHQETQYF. CDR3 nucleotides: TGTGCCAGCAGCTTATCGAGCGGGCATCAAGAGACCCAGTACTTC.

Written as DNA, the CDR3 is TGTGCCAGCAGCTTAAGTTTAAGATCTGATACTGAAGCTTTCTTT. Translated, it gives CASSLSLRSDTEAFF. The chain has TRBV13 and TRBJ1-1, with D hard to call. Germline V gene sequence: CDR1 PRHDT, CDR2 FYEKMQ (reference sequence). Trimming removed 2 bases at V and 5 bases at J, with 15 bases between. This CDR3 region has 15 residues.

This clonotype was recorded many times. The chain couples TRBV25-1 to TRBJ2-7; D is perhaps TRBD1 (6 bases). V lost 10 bases and J 1 base, leaving 14 bases between the germline ends. Germline V gene sequence: CDR1 MGHDK, CDR2 SYGVNS. The CDR3 has 13 amino acids. CDR3 DNA: TGTGCCACCAACGGACAGCCTTCCTACGAGCAGTACTTC. Amino acids: CATNGQPSYEQYF.

This clonotype showed up just a few times. The V gene is TRBV6-7, the J gene TRBJ2-1, with D possibly being TRBD1 (7 bases). TRBV6-7 is identified as an open reading frame with a role that is uncertain. Trimming removed 7 bases at V and 15 bases at J, with 22 bases between. There are 13 residues in the CDR3. CDR3 protein: CASIRGTAGLLFF. The CDR3 DNA follows: TGTGCCAGCATACGGGGGACAGCTGGGCTCCTGTTCTTC.